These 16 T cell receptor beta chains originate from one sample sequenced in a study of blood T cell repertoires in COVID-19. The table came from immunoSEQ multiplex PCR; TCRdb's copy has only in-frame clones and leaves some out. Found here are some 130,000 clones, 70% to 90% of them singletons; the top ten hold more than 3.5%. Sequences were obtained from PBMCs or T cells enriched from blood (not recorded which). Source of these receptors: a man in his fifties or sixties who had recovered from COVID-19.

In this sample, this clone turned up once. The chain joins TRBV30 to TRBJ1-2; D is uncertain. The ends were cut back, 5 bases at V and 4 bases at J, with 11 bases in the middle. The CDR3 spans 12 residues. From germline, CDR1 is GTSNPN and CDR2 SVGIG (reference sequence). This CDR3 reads CAWGLYFYGYTF. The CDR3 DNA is TGTGCCTGGGGTCTCTATTTCTATGGCTACACCTTC.

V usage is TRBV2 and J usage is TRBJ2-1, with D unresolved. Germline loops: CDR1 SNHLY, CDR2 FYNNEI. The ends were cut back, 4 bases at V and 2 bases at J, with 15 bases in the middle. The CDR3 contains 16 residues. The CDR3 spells CASSGLLTSPYNEQFF. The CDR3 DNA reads TGTGCCAGCAGTGGGCTATTGACTTCCCCCTACAATGAGCAGTTCTTC. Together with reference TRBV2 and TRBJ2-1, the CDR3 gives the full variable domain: EPEVTQTPSHQVTQMGQEVILRCVPISNHLYFYWYRQILGQKVEFLVSFYNNEISEKSEIFDDQFSVERPDGSNFTLKIRSTKLEDSAMYFCASSGLLTSPYNEQFFGPGTRLTVL.

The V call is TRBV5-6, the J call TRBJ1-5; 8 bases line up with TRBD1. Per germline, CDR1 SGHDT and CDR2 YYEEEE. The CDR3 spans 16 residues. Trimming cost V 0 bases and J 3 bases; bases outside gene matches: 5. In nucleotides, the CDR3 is TGTGCCAGCAGCTTGGGAGGACAGGGATACAATCAGCCCCAGCATTTT. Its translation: CASSLGGQGYNQPQHF. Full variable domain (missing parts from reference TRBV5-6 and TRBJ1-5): DAGVTQSPTHLIKTRGQQVTLRCSPKSGHDTVSWYQQALGQGPQFIFQYYEEEERQRGNFPDRFSGHQFPNYSSELNVNALLLGDSALYLCASSLGGQGYNQPQHFGDGTRLSIL.

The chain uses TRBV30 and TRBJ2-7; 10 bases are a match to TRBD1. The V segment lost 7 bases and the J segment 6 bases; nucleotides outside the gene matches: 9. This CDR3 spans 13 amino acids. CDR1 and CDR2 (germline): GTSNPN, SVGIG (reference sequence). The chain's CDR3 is CAFRDRGTREQYV. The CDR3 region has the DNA TGTGCCTTCCGGGACAGGGGAACCCGCGAGCAGTACGTC.

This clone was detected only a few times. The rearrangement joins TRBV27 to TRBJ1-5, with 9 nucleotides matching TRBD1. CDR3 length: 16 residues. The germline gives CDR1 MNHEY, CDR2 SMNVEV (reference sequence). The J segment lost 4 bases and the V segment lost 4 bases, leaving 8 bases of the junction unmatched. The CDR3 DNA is TGTGCCAGCAGTTCACTAACAGGGGGCGCAAATCAGCCCCAGCATTTT. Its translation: CASSSLTGGANQPQHF.

CDR3 residues: CATSGQFDEQFF. CDR3 DNA sequence: TGTGCCACCAGTGGACAGTTTGATGAGCAGTTCTTC. The rearrangement links TRBV24-1 to TRBJ2-1, with TRBD1 as a possible D gene (5 bases). There are 12 residues in the CDR3. With 5 bases removed from V and 8 bases from J, the gap between germline ends came to 9 bases. From germline, CDR1 is KGHDR and CDR2 SFDVKD.

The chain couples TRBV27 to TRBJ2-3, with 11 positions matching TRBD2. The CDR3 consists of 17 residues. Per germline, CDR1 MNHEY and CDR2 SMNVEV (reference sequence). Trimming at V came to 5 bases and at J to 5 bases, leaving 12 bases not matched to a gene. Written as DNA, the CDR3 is TGTGCCAGCAGTCCCCGCCGACTAGCGGGGATGGGAGATACGCAGTATTTT. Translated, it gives CASSPRRLAGMGDTQYF.

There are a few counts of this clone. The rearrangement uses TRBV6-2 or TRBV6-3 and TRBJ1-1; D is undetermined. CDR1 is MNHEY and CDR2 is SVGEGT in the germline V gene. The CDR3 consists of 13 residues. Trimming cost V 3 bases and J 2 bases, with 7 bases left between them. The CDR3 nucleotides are TGTGCCAGCAGTTATGGCAGTAACACTGAAGCTTTCTTT. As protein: CASSYGSNTEAFF.

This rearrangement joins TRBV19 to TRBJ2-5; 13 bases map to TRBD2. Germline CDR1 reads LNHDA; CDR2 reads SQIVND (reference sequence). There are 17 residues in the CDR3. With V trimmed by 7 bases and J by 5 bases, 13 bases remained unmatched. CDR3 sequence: CASKMRPGLAGVETQYF. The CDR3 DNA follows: TGTGCCAGTAAGATGAGACCCGGACTAGCGGGGGTCGAGACCCAGTACTTC.

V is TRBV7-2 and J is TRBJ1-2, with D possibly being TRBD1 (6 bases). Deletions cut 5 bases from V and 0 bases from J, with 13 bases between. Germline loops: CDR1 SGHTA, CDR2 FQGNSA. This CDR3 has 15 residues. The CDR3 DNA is TGTGCCAGCAGCGCCTACAGGGCCCCTAACTATGGCTACACCTTC. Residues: CASSAYRAPNYGYTF.

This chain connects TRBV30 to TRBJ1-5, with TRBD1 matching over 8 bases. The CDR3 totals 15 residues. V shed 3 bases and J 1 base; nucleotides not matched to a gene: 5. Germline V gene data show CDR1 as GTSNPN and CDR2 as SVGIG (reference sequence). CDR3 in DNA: TGTGCCTGGAGCTTACACAGGGGGAGCAATCAGCCCCAGCATTTT. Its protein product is CAWSLHRGSNQPQHF.

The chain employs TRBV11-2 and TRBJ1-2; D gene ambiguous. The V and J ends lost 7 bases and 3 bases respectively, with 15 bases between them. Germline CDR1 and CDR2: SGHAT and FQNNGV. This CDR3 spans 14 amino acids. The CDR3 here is CASTPTFGDYGYTF. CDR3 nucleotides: TGTGCCAGCACCCCGACCTTCGGGGACTATGGCTACACCTTC.

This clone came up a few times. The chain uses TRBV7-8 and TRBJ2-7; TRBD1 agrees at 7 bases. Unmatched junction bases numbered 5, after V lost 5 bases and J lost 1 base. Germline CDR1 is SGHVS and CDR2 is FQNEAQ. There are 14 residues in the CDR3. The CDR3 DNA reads TGTGCCAGCAGCGCATTACAGGGGTCCTACGAGCAGTACTTC. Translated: CASSALQGSYEQYF.

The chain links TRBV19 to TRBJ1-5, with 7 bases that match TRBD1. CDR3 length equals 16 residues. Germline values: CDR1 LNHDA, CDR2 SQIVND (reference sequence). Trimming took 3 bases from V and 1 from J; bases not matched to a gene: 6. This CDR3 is CASSILGGASNQPQHF. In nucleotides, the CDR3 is TGTGCCAGTAGTATCCTAGGGGGCGCAAGCAATCAGCCCCAGCATTTT.

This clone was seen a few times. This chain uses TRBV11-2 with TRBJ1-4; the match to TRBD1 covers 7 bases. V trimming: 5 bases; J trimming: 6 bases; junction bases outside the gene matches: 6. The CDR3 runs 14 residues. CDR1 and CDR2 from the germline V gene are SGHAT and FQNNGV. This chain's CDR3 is CASSRQGGDEKLFF. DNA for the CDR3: TGTGCCAGCAGCCGACAGGGCGGGGATGAAAAACTGTTTTTT.

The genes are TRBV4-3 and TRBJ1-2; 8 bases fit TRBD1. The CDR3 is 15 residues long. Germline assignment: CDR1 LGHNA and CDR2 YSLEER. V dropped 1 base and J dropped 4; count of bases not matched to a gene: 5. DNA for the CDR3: TGCGCCAGCAGCCAAGGCAAAGACAGGGGCTATGGCTACACCTTC. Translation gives CASSQGKDRGYGYTF.